A selection of T cell receptor beta chains follows, all from one sample in a study of cytomegalovirus exposure and HLA in healthy donors. Data came from immunoSEQ multiplex PCR; TCRdb stores just in-frame clones and leaves some out. The table shows 170,000 or so clones, with 84% occurring only once. The sample comprised PBMCs. The source of these receptors is a girl aged 5-17 years in good health and CMV-seropositive. CDR3s include the opening cysteine and the closing phenylalanine or tryptophan. A D gene is named only where the DNA matches it firmly. Not every row has a clone size; where given, it reads once, few, many or a size class.

TRBV11-3,TRBD1,once,TRBJ1-1,TGTGCCAGCAGCTTAGACCAGGGACAGGAAGCTTTCTTT,CASSLDQGQEAFF
TRBV27,TRBD2,-,TRBJ2-1,TGTGCCAGCAGCCGGACTAGCGGGGCGAATGAGCAGTTCTTC,CASSRTSGANEQFF
TRBV11-2,-,-,TRBJ1-1,TGTGCCAGCAGCCAAACAGCTTCCATGAACACTGAAGCTTTCTTT,CASSQTASMNTEAFF
TRBV5-6,TRBD1,-,TRBJ1-1,TGTGCCAGCAACTTACAGGGGATGAACACTGAAGCTTTCTTT,CASNLQGMNTEAFF
TRBV5-6,-,-,TRBJ1-2,TGTGCCAGCAGCCCGAAATCTCGGAACTATGGCTACACCTTC,CASSPKSRNYGYTF
TRBV6-1,TRBD1,-,TRBJ2-3,TGTGCCAGCAGTGTTGGACAGGGTGGGACAGATACGCAGTATTTT,CASSVGQGGTDTQYF
TRBV19,TRBD1,-,TRBJ1-6,TGTGCCAGTAGTCTCCTCAACAGGGGTGATTCACCCCTCCACTTT,CASSLLNRGDSPLHF
TRBV30,-,few,TRBJ1-2,TGTGCCGGGACGGGGACTTACTACGCAGGCTACACCTTC,CAGTGTYYAGYTF
TRBV9,-,-,TRBJ2-1,TGTGCCAGCAACCGAGCCGGGTACAATGAGCAGTTCTTC,CASNRAGYNEQFF
TRBV18,-,-,TRBJ2-7,TGTGCCAGCTCACTTGGACTGGTAGGCGAGCAGTACTTC,CASSLGLVGEQYF
TRBV19,-,-,TRBJ1-4,TGTGCCAGCTACTCCACCGGGACACCTAATGAAAAACTGTTTTTT,CASYSTGTPNEKLFF
TRBV6-1,-,-,TRBJ1-4,TGTGCCACGAGGCGGGGGATACTGTTTTTT,CATRRGILFF
TRBV6-5,TRBD1,-,TRBJ1-1,TGTGCCAGCAGTTACTCCTCAAGACAGGGCACCACTGAAGCTTTCTTT,CASSYSSRQGTTEAFF
TRBV29-1,-,-,TRBJ1-1,TGCAGCGTTGACGATAGGGGCCATCGAAAGAACACTGAAGCTTTCTTT,CSVDDRGHRKNTEAFF
TRBV5-1,TRBD1,-,TRBJ1-1,TGCGCCAGCAGCTTGGACACACAGGGGGCTTTCTTT,CASSLDTQGAFF
TRBV5-4,-,once,TRBJ1-6,TGTGCCAGCAGCTTTGCGAGGAATTCACCCCTCCACTTT,CASSFARNSPLHF
TRBV11-2,TRBD2,-,TRBJ2-5,TGTGCCAGCAGCGACCTGCAGCGGGGGCGGGAGACCCAGTACTTC,CASSDLQRGRETQYF
TRBV29-1,-,-,TRBJ1-2,TGCAGCGTGACAACTAACTATGGCTACACCTTC,CSVTTNYGYTF
TRBV14,-,-,TRBJ1-1,TGTGCCAGCAGCCAAGTTCAGGCGCCAGGAACTGAAGCTTTCTTT,CASSQVQAPGTEAFF
TRBV7-9,-,-,TRBJ1-5,TGTGCCAGCAGCCCCCTAAGCAATCAGCCCCAGCATTTT,CASSPLSNQPQHF
TRBV7-8,TRBD2,-,TRBJ2-3,TGTGCCAGCAGCTTACTAGCGGGGGGGCCAGATACGCAGTATTTT,CASSLLAGGPDTQYF
TRBV7-9,TRBD1,-,TRBJ1-3,TGTGCCAGCAGCCCTAAACAGGGGTATGGAAACACCATATATTTT,CASSPKQGYGNTIYF
TRBV6-6,-,-,TRBJ1-1,TGTGCCAGCAGTTTGGGCGCCTTCACTGAAGCTTTCTTT,CASSLGAFTEAFF
TRBV28,TRBD2,-,TRBJ2-5,TGTGCCAGCAGTTCCATTGGGGAGGGGTCGGAGACCCAGTACTTC,CASSSIGEGSETQYF
TRBV2,-,-,TRBJ1-2,TGTGCCAGCAGTGTCGCGGCAGGGGCGAAAAACTATGGCTACACCTTC,CASSVAAGAKNYGYTF
TRBV5-6,TRBD1,-,TRBJ1-2,TGTGCCAGCAGCTCCCCCAGGGACAGGAGAATCTATGGCTACACCTTC,CASSSPRDRRIYGYTF
TRBV11-2,TRBD2,-,TRBJ2-3,TGTGCCAGCAGCTTCCTAGCGGGGGGGCGGAGTACAGATACGCAGTATTTT,CASSFLAGGRSTDTQYF
TRBV2,-,-,TRBJ1-6,TGTGCCAGCACTCCGGGACATACAACTGGGGCCCTCCACTTT,CASTPGHTTGALHF